Below, 14 T cell receptor beta chains from the same sample are listed, as sequenced in a study of shared clonotypes between healthy human individuals. Clones were read by immunoSEQ multiplex PCR, and TCRdb kept only the in-frame ones, dropping some. The sample shows millions of clones, 85% to 95% of them seen only once. The sequencing sample was made of naive CD4+ T cells sorted from blood. The subset is: CD45RA+ positively selected. Receptor source: a man between 18 and 29 years old in good health.

This chain connects TRBV5-4 to TRBJ2-3; 9 nucleotides agree with TRBD2. The junction had 3 bases not matched to a gene; V was cut back by 0 bases and J by 4 bases. The germline CDR1 and CDR2 sequences are SGHNT and YYREEE (reference sequence). CDR3 length: 15 residues. The CDR3: CASSLASGASDTQYF. Here the CDR3 DNA reads TGTGCCAGCAGCTTGGCTAGCGGGGCCTCAGATACGCAGTATTTT.

There are a few counts of this clone. J is TRBJ2-2 and V is TRBV5-1; D might be TRBD1 or TRBD2, each matching 5 bases. The CDR3 is made up of 11 amino acids. Per germline, CDR1 SGHRS and CDR2 YFSETQ. V gave up 5 bases and J gave up 10 bases, with 9 bases separating them. CDR3 in DNA: TGCGCCAGCAGTGTGGGGACGGAGCTGTTTTTT. Protein: CASSVGTELFF.

As for this clone: Other DNA sequences of this sample code for an identical CDR3. V usage is TRBV20-1 and J usage is TRBJ1-2; tentatively, D is TRBD1 (5 bases). This CDR3 comprises 11 residues. Germline V gene data show CDR1 as DFQATT and CDR2 as SNEGSKA (reference sequence). V lost 3 bases to trimming and J lost 5 bases, with 7 bases between them. CDR3 DNA: TGCAGTGCTAGGTCAGGGTATGGCTACACCTTC. It codes for CSARSGYGYTF.

The chain uses TRBV7-9 and TRBJ2-5; 8 bases are a match to TRBD2. The CDR3 runs to 17 residues. With 4 bases clipped from V and 5 bases from J, the junction kept 15 bases outside the gene matches. Germline V gives CDR1 SEHNR, CDR2 FQNEAQ (reference sequence). The CDR3 nucleotides are TGTGCCAGCAGCTACCCGGGGATAGCGGGGCCGGTGGAGACCCAGTACTTC. This gives the protein CASSYPGIAGPVETQYF.

The rearrangement links TRBV27 to TRBJ2-7; 9 bases are a match to TRBD1. The trim removed 5 bases at V and 1 base at J, leaving 6 bases unmatched. CDR3 size: 15 residues. The V gene's germline CDR1 is MNHEY and CDR2 SMNVEV (reference sequence). CDR3 in amino acids: CASSHWDRVSYEQYF. In DNA form, the CDR3 reads TGTGCCAGCAGTCACTGGGACAGGGTTTCCTACGAGCAGTACTTC.

This chain links TRBV6-1 with TRBJ2-7; a possible D gene is TRBD1 (6 bases). CDR3 length: 13 residues. Per germline, CDR1 MNHNS and CDR2 SASEGT. V gave up 6 bases and J gave up 6 bases, with 15 bases separating them. The CDR3 bases are TGTGCCAGCAGCTCCGACAGGTTTGGCGAGCAGTACTTC. Translated, it gives CASSSDRFGEQYF.

Worth noting for this clone: This sample also contains other DNA sequences that code for the same CDR3. This chain links TRBV9 with TRBJ2-2; D uncertain. Trimming took off 2 bases at V and 3 bases at J, with 8 bases between the two ends. In germline, CDR1 is SGDLS, CDR2 YYNGEE. The CDR3 spans 14 residues. The CDR3 DNA is TGTGCCAGCAGCGTCCTGGCGGACACCGGGGAGCTGTTTTTT. Amino acids: CASSVLADTGELFF.

The J gene is TRBJ2-2, the V gene TRBV2; the D call may be TRBD1 or TRBD2 (5 bases each). There are 13 residues in the CDR3. Germline V CDR1 and CDR2: SNHLY, FYNNEI. Trimming took off 6 bases at V and 6 bases at J, with 11 bases between the two ends. CDR3 residues: CASSYRDPGELFF. The DNA for the CDR3 is TGTGCCAGCAGCTACCGGGACCCCGGGGAGCTGTTTTTT. Using reference TRBV2 and TRBJ2-2 for the parts outside the CDR3, the full variable domain is EPEVTQTPSHQVTQMGQEVILRCVPISNHLYFYWYRQILGQKVEFLVSFYNNEISEKSEIFDDQFSVERPDGSNFTLKIRSTKLEDSAMYFCASSYRDPGELFFGEGSRLTVL.

A note on this clone: At one boundary the junction diverges from the germline segment, which might be a read error. In nucleotides, the CDR3 is TGTGCCAGCAGGTTGGACAGATTAACAGATACGCAGTATTTT. Translation: CASRLDRLTDTQYF. The chain carries TRBV5-4 and TRBJ2-3; D perhaps matches TRBD1 (6 bases). CDR1 and CDR2 (germline): SGHNT, YYREEE (reference sequence). The CDR3 extends over 14 amino acids.

V gene TRBV5-6 combines with J gene TRBJ2-6; D may be TRBD2 (6 bases). V was cut by 9 bases and J by 4 bases, with 11 bases left in between. CDR3 length: 13 residues. CDR1 and CDR2 from the germline V gene are SGHDT and YYEEEE. As DNA, the CDR3 is TGTGCCACCCGGCGGGGAGGGGCCAACGTCCTGACTTTC. It translates to CATRRGGANVLTF.

The chain is built from TRBV5-1 and TRBJ1-5, with D tentatively TRBD1 (5 bases). This CDR3 region has 14 residues. CDR1 is SGHRS, CDR2 YFSETQ, per germline. V gave up 0 bases and J gave up 4 bases, with 8 bases separating them. For the CDR3, the DNA is TGCGCCAGCAGCTTGGGTGACAGAAATCAGCCCCAGCATTTT. This codes for CASSLGDRNQPQHF.

The rearrangement links TRBV19 to TRBJ1-1, with a possible D match to TRBD1 (6 bases). This CDR3 spans 15 amino acids. The V and J ends lost 3 bases and 5 bases respectively, with 16 bases between them. Germline V CDR1 and CDR2: LNHDA, SQIVND (reference sequence). CDR3 DNA sequence: TGTGCCAGTAGTATGGGGGGGGCGAAGTGGACTGAAGCTTTCTTT. As protein: CASSMGGAKWTEAFF.

This clone was observed a few times. The sample holds other DNA sequences that translate to the same CDR3. The genes are TRBV11-2 and TRBJ2-7; 14 bases are a match to TRBD2. J lost 6 bases, V lost 5 bases, and 3 bases had no gene match. Germline CDR1 is SGHAT and CDR2 is FQNNGV. This CDR3 contains 14 residues. CDR3 coding DNA: TGTGCCAGCAGCCCGGGACTAGCGGGAGTCGAGCAGTACTTC. It encodes CASSPGLAGVEQYF.

The V call is TRBV18, the J call TRBJ1-3; a possible D gene is TRBD1 (5 bases). The CDR3 covers 17 residues. The ends were cut back, 6 bases at V and 4 bases at J, with 22 bases in the middle. In germline, CDR1 is KGHSH, CDR2 LQKENI. The CDR3 nucleotides are TGTGCCAGCTCCCTCGGTGGAGGGACCGGGCGAGGAAACACCATATATTTT. This translates into CASSLGGGTGRGNTIYF.